These 31 T cell receptor beta chains originate from one sample sequenced in a study of beta chain features in type 1 diabetes. The authors reverse transcribed all of the isolated RNA, so sequencing captured expressed TCRB transcripts. Libraries were prepared by immunoSEQ multiplex PCR; TCRdb keeps only in-frame clonotypes and omits some of them. Found here are 680,000 or so clones, around 15% of them singletons; the top ten hold about 0.097%. The sample taken for sequencing was naive CD4+ T cells from blood. Source of these receptors: a man aged 18-30 years in good health.

This clone was detected only once. The J gene is TRBJ2-3, the V gene TRBV15; D is undetermined. The CDR3 sequence is 12 residues long. CDR1 LNHNV and CDR2 YYDKDF come from the germline V gene (reference sequence). The ends were cut back, 2 bases at V and 2 bases at J, with 2 bases in the middle. CDR3 residues: CATSRSTDTQYF. The CDR3 DNA reads as TGTGCCACCAGCAGATCCACAGATACGCAGTATTTT. Drawing the rest from reference TRBV15 and TRBJ2-3, the complete variable domain is DAMVIQNPRYQVTQFGKPVTLSCSQTLNHNVMYWYQQKSSQAPKLLFHYYDKDFNNEADTPDNFQSRRPNTSFCFLDIRSPGLGDTAMYLCATSRSTDTQYFGPGTRLTVL.

This clone was found a few times. CDR3 region: CASSLQGWGTEAFF. In DNA form, the CDR3 reads TGTGCCAGCAGCTTACAGGGGTGGGGCACTGAAGCTTTCTTT. The J gene is TRBJ1-1, the V gene TRBV7-6; maybe TRBD1 (6 bases). The V and J ends lost 2 bases and 4 bases respectively, with 11 bases between them. The germline CDR1 and CDR2 sequences are SGHVS and FNYEAQ. The CDR3 sequence is 14 residues long.

This chain uses TRBV11-2 with TRBJ1-2, with D possibly matching TRBD1 (5 bases). V lost 4 bases to trimming and J lost 4 bases, with 22 bases between them. The CDR3 sequence is 17 residues long. Germline CDR1 is SGHAT and CDR2 is FQNNGV. The CDR3 DNA reads TGTGCCAGCAGCTCCGGGGGAACAGGTCCTGGCTCCTATGGCTACACCTTC. This sequence encodes CASSSGGTGPGSYGYTF.

The chain recombines TRBV4-2 with TRBJ1-6; TRBD1 matches at 10 bases. There are 20 residues in the CDR3. V lost 0 bases and J lost 1; bases outside the gene matches: 9. Per germline, CDR1 LGHNA and CDR2 YNFKEQ. The DNA for the CDR3 is TGTGCCAGCAGCCAAGAAATGGGAGACAGGGGGCGTTCCTATAATTCACCCCTCCACTTT. The encoded protein is CASSQEMGDRGRSYNSPLHF.

The chain has TRBV9 and TRBJ2-5; a weak D match, TRBD1 (7 bases). The end of the DNA aligns better with TRBJ2-7, so the J call may be wrong. The V gene's germline CDR1 is SGDLS and CDR2 YYNGEE. The CDR3 totals 15 residues. The CDR3 spells CASSVQGGSSYEQYF. DNA for the CDR3: TGTGCCAGCAGCGTCCAGGGGGGAAGCTCCTACGAGCAGTACTTC.

This clone was counted between two and nine times. This sequence joins TRBV7-9 and TRBJ1-4, with a tentative D call TRBD1 (6 bases). The germline V and J ends were trimmed by 6 bases and 5 bases, with 13 bases remaining between them. The CDR3 is 14 amino acids. Germline CDR1 is SEHNR and CDR2 is FQNEAQ (reference sequence). CDR3: CASRSNDRNEKLFF. DNA of the CDR3: TGTGCCAGCAGATCTAACGACAGGAATGAAAAACTGTTTTTT.

This clone occurred a few times. A read error may produce the germline difference seen at one junction end. The chain employs TRBV30 and TRBJ2-7; 7 bases agree with TRBD1. Germline-derived CDR1 and CDR2 are GTSNPN and SVGIG (reference sequence). The CDR3 loop spans 15 amino acids. CDR3 DNA sequence: TGTGCCTGGAGGCCTACAGGGGCGCTCTCCCACGAGCAGTACTTC. This translates into CAWRPTGALSHEQYF.

As for this clone: In the same sample, other DNA sequences code for this CDR3. The genes are TRBV20-1 and TRBJ1-2, with D perhaps matching TRBD1 (6 bases). This CDR3 comprises 11 residues. The V and J ends lost 7 bases and 2 bases respectively, with 8 bases between them. From germline, CDR1 is DFQATT and CDR2 SNEGSKA (reference sequence). The CDR3 DNA reads as TGCAGTGGGACAGAGAACTATGGCTACACCTTC. The encoded protein is CSGTENYGYTF.

The rearrangement joins TRBV28 to TRBJ2-5, with TRBD1 matching 7 bases. This CDR3 contains 15 residues. Germline CDR1 is MDHEN and CDR2 is SYDVKM. After removal of 4 bases from V and 8 bases from J, the junction contained 13 bases not matched to a gene. CDR3 in amino acids: CASSYRTGSFGTQYF. For the CDR3, the DNA is TGTGCCAGCAGTTATCGGACAGGCTCGTTCGGCACCCAGTACTTC.

The V and J genes are TRBV7-2 and TRBJ2-5; tentatively, D is TRBD2 (5 bases). Germline V lookup: CDR1 SGHTA, CDR2 FQGNSA. V was shortened by 2 bases and J by 1 base, with 11 bases between the two germline ends. The CDR3 covers 15 residues. CDR3 in amino acids: CASSLFPGFQETQYF. The CDR3 region has the DNA TGTGCCAGCAGCTTATTTCCGGGATTCCAAGAGACCCAGTACTTC.

A few counts support this clone. The gene calls are TRBV9 and TRBJ2-5; D is uncertain. Trimming removed 5 bases from V and 3 bases from J, with 11 bases in between. This CDR3 has 13 amino acids. Germline CDR1 SGDLS, CDR2 YYNGEE. The CDR3 is CASSGSAKETQYF. DNA for the CDR3: TGTGCCAGCAGTGGATCGGCAAAAGAGACCCAGTACTTC.

The chain couples TRBV14 to TRBJ2-3, with 7 bases matching TRBD1. The germline V gene encodes CDR1 SGHDN and CDR2 FVKESK. The V gene end was trimmed by 1 base and the J gene end by 4 bases; junction bases not matched to a gene: 2. This CDR3 has 14 amino acids. CDR3 residues: CASSQVQGADTQYF. The DNA for the CDR3 is TGTGCCAGCAGCCAAGTCCAGGGGGCAGATACGCAGTATTTT.

This clone has more than one count but fewer than ten. This sequence joins TRBV30 and TRBJ1-5, with 9 bases identical to TRBD1. The CDR3 extends over 15 amino acids. V shed 1 base and J 7 bases; nucleotides not matched to a gene: 8. Per the germline V gene, CDR1 is GTSNPN and CDR2 is SVGIG (reference sequence). For the CDR3, the DNA is TGTGCCTGGAGTGCTTACAGGGGGCAGCGACAGCCCCAGCATTTT. As protein: CAWSAYRGQRQPQHF.

This rearrangement joins TRBV6-5 to TRBJ1-2; no clear D gene. This CDR3 comprises 11 residues. Trimming removed 5 bases at V and 8 bases at J, with 9 bases between. The germline V gene has CDR1 MNHEY and CDR2 SVGAGI. CDR3 bases: TGTGCCAGCAGTACGACCTGGGGCTACACCTTC. It codes for CASSTTWGYTF.

This clone was seen a handful of times. The chain is built from TRBV28 and TRBJ2-2; D unclear. The germline V and J ends were trimmed by 7 bases and 0 bases, with 6 bases remaining between them. The germline gives CDR1 MDHEN, CDR2 SYDVKM. CDR3 length: 13 residues. The CDR3 spells CASIYPNTGELFF. The CDR3 region has the DNA TGTGCCAGCATCTATCCGAACACCGGGGAGCTGTTTTTT. Full variable domain (rest looked up from reference TRBV28 and TRBJ2-2): DVKVTQSSRYLVKRTGEKVFLECVQDMDHENMFWYRQDPGLGLRLIYFSYDVKMKEKGDIPEGYSVSREKKERFSLILESASTNQTSMYLCASIYPNTGELFFGEGSRLTVL.

This clone was seen only a few times. This CDR3 is also generated by other DNA sequences in the sample. The chain recombines TRBV7-2 with TRBJ2-1, with 10 bases identical to TRBD1. V gave up 5 bases and J gave up 8 bases; unmatched junction bases: 9. The germline CDR1 and CDR2 sequences are SGHTA and FQGNSA. The CDR3 runs to 15 residues. The CDR3 here is CASSRTGGRYDEQFF. In DNA form, the CDR3 reads TGTGCCAGCAGCAGGACAGGGGGTCGTTACGATGAGCAGTTCTTC.

The CDR3 nucleotides read TGTGCCAGCAGTTACTCGACAGGGGAGTCCTACGAGCAGTACTTC. Translation gives CASSYSTGESYEQYF. The chain uses TRBV6-5 and TRBJ2-7; 8 bases match TRBD1. CDR1 MNHEY and CDR2 SVGAGI come from the germline V gene. After removal of 0 bases from V and 1 base from J, the junction contained 2 bases not matched to a gene. This CDR3 is 15 amino acids long.

Concerning this clone: Other nucleotide sequences from this sample produce the same CDR3. This chain connects TRBV14 to TRBJ2-5; D is undetermined. CDR3 length: 12 residues. Per the germline V gene, CDR1 is SGHDN and CDR2 is FVKESK. The V end lost 1 base, the J end lost 5 bases, and 5 bases lay between the germline ends. In DNA form, the CDR3 reads TGTGCCAGCAGCCAAGTGAGGGAGACCCAGTACTTC. Protein: CASSQVRETQYF.

Worth noting for this clone: Other DNA sequences in the sample encode the same CDR3. This chain joins TRBV6-5 and TRBJ2-7; either TRBD1 or TRBD2 may supply D (5 bases each). The CDR3 consists of 15 residues. V lost 0 bases, J lost 2 bases, and 11 bases lay in between. CDR1 and CDR2 (germline): MNHEY, SVGAGI. In DNA, the CDR3 is TGTGCCAGCAGTTACTCTAAACGGGGCACCTACGAGCAGTACTTC. It codes for CASSYSKRGTYEQYF.

This clone was observed a few times. This chain links TRBV14 with TRBJ2-5; a possible D gene is TRBD1 (6 bases). Trimming removed 1 base from V and 6 bases from J, with 15 bases in between. Germline CDR1 reads SGHDN; CDR2 reads FVKESK. This CDR3 spans 15 amino acids. As DNA, the CDR3 is TGTGCCAGCAGCCAAGCGGACAGCCGAGGAAAGACCCAGTACTTC. This translates into CASSQADSRGKTQYF.

V usage is TRBV29-1 and J usage is TRBJ2-3; 9 bases match TRBD1. The germline CDR1 and CDR2 sequences are SQVTM and ANQGSEA. The CDR3 totals 17 residues. V trimming: 3 bases; J trimming: 3 bases; junction bases outside the gene matches: 13. In DNA, the CDR3 is TGCAGCGTTGATCACGCCGACTTGGGACAGGGAACAGATACGCAGTATTTT. Translating it yields CSVDHADLGQGTDTQYF.

This clone showed up just a few times. The CDR3 region is CASTQRAGLGYNEQFF. DNA for the CDR3: TGTGCCAGCACACAACGGGCAGGGTTGGGCTACAATGAGCAGTTCTTC. The chain is built from TRBV28 and TRBJ2-1; weak D call: TRBD1 (5 bases). The V gene lost 7 bases and the J gene lost 3 bases, with 19 bases spanning the gap. The CDR3 is 16 amino acids. CDR1 and CDR2 (germline): MDHEN, SYDVKM.

This clone was picked up a small number of times. The chain uses TRBV14 and TRBJ1-2, with D perhaps matching TRBD1 (5 bases). Germline V gives CDR1 SGHDN, CDR2 FVKESK. V lost 1 base and J lost 6, with 12 bases in between. The CDR3 contains 14 residues. CDR3 nucleotides: TGTGCCAGCAGCCAAGTTGTCGCAGGGCATGGCTACACCTTC. Protein product: CASSQVVAGHGYTF.

This chain joins TRBV27 and TRBJ2-3, with TRBD2 matching 11 bases. J lost 2 bases, V lost 6 bases, and 7 bases had no gene match. From germline, CDR1 is MNHEY and CDR2 SMNVEV (reference sequence). This CDR3 region has 16 residues. CDR3 sequence: CASSRTSGFPTDTQYF. The CDR3 region has the DNA TGTGCCAGCAGCAGGACTAGCGGGTTTCCCACAGATACGCAGTATTTT.

The table lists this clone with a few counts. Within the sample, other DNA sequences also encode this same CDR3. The V gene is TRBV18, the J gene TRBJ1-2; 9 positions agree with TRBD1. The V gene end was trimmed by 4 bases and the J gene end by 7 bases; junction bases not matched to a gene: 4. Germline lookup yields CDR1 KGHSH and CDR2 LQKENI. The CDR3 runs 13 residues. CDR3 coding DNA: TGTGCCAGCTCACAGGGACAGGGCGGTGGCTACACCTTC. Its translation is CASSQGQGGGYTF.

This clone occurred a few times. The rearrangement links TRBV7-9 to TRBJ1-1; TRBD1 is a possible D gene (6 bases). From germline, CDR1 is SEHNR and CDR2 FQNEAQ (reference sequence). This CDR3 has 15 residues. V was clipped by 2 bases and J by 1 base, with 11 bases between them. DNA of the CDR3: TGTGCCAGCAGCTTAAGGGCAGGGGCGAACACTGAAGCTTTCTTT. Its translation is CASSLRAGANTEAFF.

The J gene is TRBJ2-5, the V gene TRBV4-3; 8 positions agree with TRBD1. V lost 1 base and J lost 5; bases outside the gene matches: 12. The CDR3 spans 17 residues. In germline, CDR1 is LGHNA, CDR2 YSLEER. Written as DNA, the CDR3 is TGCGCCAGCAGCCAAGGTCCCAACAGGGGGTCCACGGAGACCCAGTACTTC. It encodes CASSQGPNRGSTETQYF.

The chain recombines TRBV18 with TRBJ1-5; no reliable D call. The CDR3 is 15 residues long. CDR1 KGHSH and CDR2 LQKENI come from the germline V gene. V lost 1 base to trimming and J lost 0 bases, with 7 bases between them. CDR3 protein: CASSPQQDSNQPQHF. CDR3 DNA: TGTGCCAGCTCACCACAACAAGATAGCAATCAGCCCCAGCATTTT.

This clone has only a few counts. The chain recombines TRBV5-1 with TRBJ2-6; the D gene could be TRBD1 or TRBD2 (5 bases each). CDR3 size: 15 residues. Trimming left V 5 bases short and J 0 bases short, with 9 bases between. Per the germline V gene, CDR1 is SGHRS and CDR2 is YFSETQ. Here the CDR3 DNA reads TGCGCCAGCAGGGGGGAGTTCTCTGGGGCCAACGTCCTGACTTTC. Its translation is CASRGEFSGANVLTF.

The chain couples TRBV4-2 to TRBJ2-7, with TRBD1 identical over 8 bases. Germline V lookup: CDR1 LGHNA, CDR2 YNFKEQ. Trimming at V came to 4 bases and at J to 2 bases, leaving 4 bases not matched to a gene. This CDR3 has 14 amino acids. CDR3 sequence: CASSRGQGAYEQYF. The CDR3 DNA is TGTGCCAGCAGCCGAGGACAGGGCGCCTACGAGCAGTACTTC.

This chain connects TRBV7-9 to TRBJ2-5, with D perhaps being TRBD1 or TRBD2 (5 bases each). Germline lookup yields CDR1 SEHNR and CDR2 FQNEAQ (reference sequence). The CDR3 loop spans 14 amino acids. V dropped 5 bases and J dropped 3 bases, with 13 bases sitting between them. CDR3 loop: CASSPRGPEETQYF. The CDR3 DNA follows: TGTGCCAGCAGCCCCCGGGGCCCCGAAGAGACCCAGTACTTC.